This entry concerns a single T cell receptor beta chain. Its antigen target is currently unknown. Per-nucleotide qualities are absent, and no much larger clonotype sits a single base away. Whole blood was collected in K2EDTA tubes by collaborating institutions according to the institutions' own protocols. For TCRbeta analysis, collaborators shipped samples as frozen whole blood, isolated PBMCs, or DNA extracted from either of those sample types. TCRbeta CDR3 regions were amplified from genomic DNA by means of the immunoSEQ Assay, a bias-controlled multiplex PCR. In the authors' own workflow: Within the assay, amplification of reference gene primers was used to estimate how many nucleated cells each sample contained. To quantify the absolute abundance of each unique TCRbeta CDR3 rearrangement, sequence reads were collapsed and filtered. For each sample, productive Simpson clonality was calculated by taking the square root of Simpson's diversity index across productive rearrangements. The immuneACCESS repertoire file appears here via TCRdb, limited to in-frame rearrangements. These files lack a portion of the clones; in checked studies, under half of the deficit traces to unresolved V genes, and the cause of the others is not known. The DNA was the basis for D and trimming; V, J and clone size are from that table. This sample lists about 140,000 clones; 75% to 90% were detected once. The ten largest make up less than 5% of the sample.

This record comes from a study of blood T cell repertoires in COVID-19 (dated by TCRdb to between 2020 and 2021). With regard to the full study: Collaborator samples came from the United States, Italy and Spain and covered acute and convalescent phases of COVID-19. The material from the prospective study consisted of cDNA or gDNA derived from T cells, B-cell-depleted T cells, or PBMCs. Deeply sampled blood TCRbeta repertoires from subjects exposed to, actively infected with, or recovered from COVID-19 were included in the dataset. The repertoires were released in a freely available public database meant as a resource for research on the immune response to SARS-CoV-2. The samples were drawn from two sources: the first 160 participants of the ongoing ImmuneRACE study, and some 1,300 subjects contributed by 6 global collaborators. Sample metadata almost always included a de-identified subject ID, COVID-19 status, age in years and sex. HLA class I and class II types, where available, came from metadata supplied by the sample provider rather than from assay-based typing. Overall results and qualifications from the work: Clinical and demographic metadata were provided uncurated, with the amount varying by source and participant.

V and J lose 3 bases and 6 bases, and a span of 10 bases separates them. Reading from cysteine to phenylalanine, the CDR3 counts 12 amino acids. Only the CDR3 DNA is retained, 36 bases long and in frame from the first base. Looking up the germline V gene (reference sequence) yields CDR1 DFQATT and CDR2 SNEGSKA. The sequencing input was peripheral blood. The chain links TRBV20-1 with TRBJ2-3; the D gene is perhaps TRBD2, on 6 matching bases. This TCR was recovered from a woman of 80 years or more with acute or convalescent COVID-19. The bases read TGCAGTGCTAGTCTTGCGGGGGATACGCAGTATTTT. The translation is CSASLAGDTQYF.